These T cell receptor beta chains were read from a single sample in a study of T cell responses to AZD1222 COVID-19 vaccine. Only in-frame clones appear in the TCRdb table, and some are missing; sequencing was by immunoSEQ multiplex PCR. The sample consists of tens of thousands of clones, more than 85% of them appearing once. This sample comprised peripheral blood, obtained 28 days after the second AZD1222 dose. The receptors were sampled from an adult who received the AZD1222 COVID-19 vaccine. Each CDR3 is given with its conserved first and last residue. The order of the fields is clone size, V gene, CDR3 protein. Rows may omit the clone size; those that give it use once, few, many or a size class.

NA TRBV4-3 CASSQAGFGNYGYTF
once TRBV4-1 CASSQDYSYEQYF
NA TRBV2 CASSEQGRSNQPQHF
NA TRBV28 CASSLTGTVNEKLFF
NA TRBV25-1 CASSSVWGIQYF
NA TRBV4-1 CASSQGHFGSTGELFF
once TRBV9 CASSVEQGPYEQYF
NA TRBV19 CATGGTNEKLFF
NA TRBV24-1 CATSDPERGLSNQPQHF
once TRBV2 CASTPGGQGPEQYF
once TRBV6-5 CASSYGTEYNEQFF
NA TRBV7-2 CASGEASIGNTIYF
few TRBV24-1 CATSALGGVDAPQHF
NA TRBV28 CASRDPTGRTEAFF
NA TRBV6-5 CATSQGALDTQYF
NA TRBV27 CASSPGAGWGANVLTF
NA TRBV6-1 CASSEGQLGGYTF
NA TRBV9 CASSVSGQSNQPQHF
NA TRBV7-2 CASRPSGSSDEQFF
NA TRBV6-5 CASSYSRNTEAFF
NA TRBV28 CASSLRLGGQFF
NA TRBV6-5 CASSYEDPRSNGYTF
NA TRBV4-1 CASSQDGTQNSPLHF
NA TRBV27 CASSLDRNQPQHF
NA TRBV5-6 CASSLAGTGRAEAFF
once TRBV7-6 CASSPGSEQYF
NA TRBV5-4 CASSFLTGFLSLHEQFF
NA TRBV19 CASRISGGYEQYF
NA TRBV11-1 CASSLDGREFYNEQFF
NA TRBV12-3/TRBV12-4 CASPLGAGELFF
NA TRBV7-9 CASSLQGALLKSSGNTIYF
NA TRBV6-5 CASSFPNTEAFF
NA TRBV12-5 CASGPGPGQGGGSPDTQYF
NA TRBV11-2 CASSTGQPKNIQYF
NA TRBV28 CASIRFGTANSPLHF
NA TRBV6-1 CASSEIGGGDNQPQHF
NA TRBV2 CASRVDINYEQYF
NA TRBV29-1 CSVEDARDNEQFF
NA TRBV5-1 CASSLQTGANEQFF
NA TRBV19 CASSRDRGIPYGYTF
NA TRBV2 CASSRGVGIYGYTF
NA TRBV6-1 CASSEITNNEQFF
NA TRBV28 CASSSRSTNYGYTF
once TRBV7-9 CASSFRNRGRISYEQYF
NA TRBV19 CASSIQAGSSTDTQYF
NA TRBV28 CASSSRGGRNGYTF
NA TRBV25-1 CASSEYIRGVNEQFF
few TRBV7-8 CASSLARVEAFF
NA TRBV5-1 CASSLVLAGDLNEQFF
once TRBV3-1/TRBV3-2 CASSSRQETQYF